The 26 T cell receptor beta chains presented below share a single source sample, sequenced in a study of blood T cell repertoires in COVID-19. Sequencing used immunoSEQ multiplex PCR; TCRdb keeps in-frame clones, though not all of them. This repertoire shows a few hundred thousand clones, approximately 87% found once; its top ten account for about 6%. Sequenced input: peripheral blood. The receptors come from a man aged 60 to 69 who had recovered from COVID-19.

The sample holds one count of this clone. The V gene is TRBV7-8, the J gene TRBJ2-7; TRBD2 is a possible D gene (6 bases). With 0 bases removed from V and 6 bases from J, the gap between germline ends came to 12 bases. Germline V gene data show CDR1 as SGHVS and CDR2 as FQNEAQ. The CDR3 totals 14 residues. This CDR3 reads CASSLAGPAGEQYF. In nucleotides, the CDR3 is TGTGCCAGCAGCTTAGCCGGCCCAGCGGGCGAGCAGTACTTC.

The genes are TRBV30 and TRBJ2-7; tentative D call: TRBD2 (6 bases). Trimming shortened V by 3 bases and J by 6 bases, and 18 bases separated the two germline ends. Germline CDR1 and CDR2: GTSNPN and SVGIG (reference sequence). The CDR3 has 14 amino acids. The CDR3 coding sequence is TGTGCCTGGAGCCCCGGGACTCTGGGCCGCGAGCAGTACTTC. Encoded protein: CAWSPGTLGREQYF.

The chain is built from TRBV19 and TRBJ1-5; no reliable D call. This CDR3 has 12 amino acids. V lost 5 bases, J lost 3 bases, and 5 bases lay in between. Per the germline V gene, CDR1 is LNHDA and CDR2 is SQIVND (reference sequence). Here the CDR3 DNA reads TGTGCCAGTAGTCCCCTCAATCAGCCCCAGCATTTT. Its translation is CASSPLNQPQHF. Drawing the rest from reference TRBV19 and TRBJ1-5, the complete variable domain is DGGITQSPKYLFRKEGQNVTLSCEQNLNHDAMYWYRQDPGQGLRLIYYSQIVNDFQKGDIAEGYSVSREKKESFPLTVTSAQKNPTAFYLCASSPLNQPQHFGDGTRLSIL.

This clone occurred once. The chain recombines TRBV27 with TRBJ1-5; D gene uncertain. V was cut by 4 bases and J by 0 bases, with 7 bases left in between. CDR3 length: 14 residues. The germline gives CDR1 MNHEY, CDR2 SMNVEV (reference sequence). CDR3 in DNA: TGTGCCAGCAGTTGGGCAGATAGCAATCAGCCCCAGCATTTT. Its protein is CASSWADSNQPQHF.

The chain employs TRBV6-2 or TRBV6-3 and TRBJ2-3, with D possibly matching TRBD1 (6 bases). This CDR3 comprises 16 residues. The germline V and J ends were trimmed by 0 bases and 4 bases, with 14 bases remaining between them. CDR1 MNHEY and CDR2 SVGEGT come from the germline V gene. The CDR3 is CASSYSVGQLPDTQYF. The CDR3 nucleotides read TGTGCCAGCAGTTACTCGGTTGGACAGTTACCAGATACGCAGTATTTT.

The J gene is TRBJ2-7, the V gene TRBV5-6; 10 nucleotides match TRBD2. CDR3 length equals 14 residues. The J segment lost 6 bases and the V segment lost 1 base, leaving 4 bases of the junction unmatched. Germline CDR1 reads SGHDT; CDR2 reads YYEEEE. The CDR3 protein is CASSLPSGRVEQYF. In nucleotides, the CDR3 is TGTGCCAGCAGCTTGCCGAGCGGGAGGGTCGAGCAGTACTTC.

The table lists this clone with a few counts. The chain combines TRBV9 with TRBJ1-2; 9 bases match TRBD1. Unmatched junction bases numbered 10, after V lost 4 bases and J lost 3 bases. CDR1 and CDR2 (germline): SGDLS, YYNGEE. The CDR3 is 16 residues long. The CDR3 region is CASSITFTGGYYGYTF. DNA of the CDR3: TGTGCCAGCAGCATCACTTTTACAGGGGGCTACTATGGCTACACCTTC.

The V and J genes are TRBV6-5 and TRBJ2-2, with D possibly matching TRBD1 (6 bases). V lost 6 bases and J lost 4, with 12 bases in between. Germline CDR1 and CDR2: MNHEY and SVGAGI. The CDR3 contains 14 residues. In DNA, the CDR3 is TGTGCCAGCAGCCAACAGGGAAGCACCGGGGAGCTGTTTTTT. As protein: CASSQQGSTGELFF.

This clone occurred once. This chain uses TRBV30 with TRBJ2-2; 7 nucleotides match TRBD2. CDR1 is GTSNPN and CDR2 is SVGIG in the germline V gene (reference sequence). The V and J ends lost 4 bases and 1 base, in that order; junction bases with no gene match: 3. This CDR3 region has 14 residues. CDR3 sequence reads: CAWNRGENTGELFF. The CDR3 nucleotides are TGTGCCTGGAATCGGGGGGAGAACACCGGGGAGCTGTTTTTT. The full variable domain, rest sourced from reference TRBV30 and TRBJ2-2, is SQTIHQWPATLVQPVGSPLSLECTVEGTSNPNLYWYRQAAGRGLQLLFYSVGIGQISSEVPQNLSASRPQDRQFILSSKKLLLSDSGFYLCAWNRGENTGELFFGEGSRLTVL.

The chain combines TRBV11-2 with TRBJ2-2, with 7 bases that match TRBD1. The CDR3 sequence is 14 residues long. Per germline, CDR1 SGHAT and CDR2 FQNNGV. Trimming removed 1 base from V and 6 bases from J; junction bases left unmatched: 2. The CDR3 region has the DNA TGTGCCAGCAGCTTAGTACAGGGGCCCGGGGAGCTGTTTTTT. It specifies CASSLVQGPGELFF.

The chain has TRBV5-1 and TRBJ2-2; 7 bases match TRBD2. Germline lookup yields CDR1 SGHRS and CDR2 YFSETQ. This CDR3 is 15 amino acids long. V shed 3 bases and J 4 bases; nucleotides not matched to a gene: 6. The CDR3 loop reads CASSSGRPGTGELFF. For the CDR3, the DNA is TGCGCCAGCAGCTCCGGGAGGCCAGGCACCGGGGAGCTGTTTTTT.

The chain uses TRBV10-1 and TRBJ2-3, with TRBD2 identical over 14 bases. The V gene end was trimmed by 9 bases and the J gene end by 0 bases; junction bases not matched to a gene: 14. Germline V CDR1 and CDR2: WNHNN, SYGVQD (reference sequence). This CDR3 spans 19 amino acids. The CDR3 sequence: CASTIPGTSGGASTDTQYF. CDR3 bases: TGCGCCAGTACAATTCCCGGGACTAGCGGGGGAGCTAGCACAGATACGCAGTATTTT.

This chain links TRBV10-1 with TRBJ1-3; 8 bases map to TRBD1. Germline loops: CDR1 WNHNN, CDR2 SYGVQD (reference sequence). With 4 bases clipped from V and 4 bases from J, the junction kept 3 bases outside the gene matches. The CDR3 contains 14 residues. The CDR3 loop is CASSASGGGNTIYF. CDR3 bases: TGCGCCAGCAGTGCCTCAGGGGGCGGAAACACCATATATTTT.

V and J are TRBV19 and TRBJ1-1, with D perhaps matching TRBD1 (6 bases). This CDR3 spans 20 amino acids. The V and J ends lost 5 bases and 3 bases respectively, with 31 bases between them. Germline CDR1 LNHDA, CDR2 SQIVND (reference sequence). The CDR3 DNA reads TGTGCCAGTAGTTCGTCGCCGGGGGGCCCCCGAGTTTCAATCCACACTGAAGCTTTCTTT. Its protein product is CASSSSPGGPRVSIHTEAFF.

J is TRBJ2-7 and V is TRBV18, with 8 bases fitting TRBD1. CDR3 size: 15 residues. Trimming at V came to 4 bases and at J to 6 bases, leaving 11 bases not matched to a gene. CDR1 is KGHSH, CDR2 LQKENI, per germline. The CDR3 DNA sequence: TGTGCCAGCTCACTCGCGACAGGGGTCAGTTCCGAGCAGTACTTC. Translation gives CASSLATGVSSEQYF. The variable domain in full, with the rest retrieved from reference TRBV18 and TRBJ2-7, is NAGVMQNPRHLVRRRGQEARLRCSPMKGHSHVYWYRQLPEEGLKFMVYLQKENIIDESGMPKERFSAEFPKEGPSILRIQQVVRGDSAAYFCASSLATGVSSEQYFGPGTRLTVT.

The chain is built from TRBV7-2 and TRBJ1-5, with D perhaps matching TRBD1 (6 bases). The CDR3 loop spans 15 amino acids. V was trimmed by 5 bases and J by 10 bases, leaving 21 bases between them. Germline V CDR1 and CDR2: SGHTA, FQGNSA. CDR3 amino acids: CASSRDIGSGVPQHF. DNA of the CDR3: TGTGCCAGCAGCCGGGACATCGGGTCAGGCGTTCCCCAGCATTTT.

V is TRBV6-1 and J is TRBJ1-5; D unresolved. Germline V CDR1 and CDR2: MNHNS, SASEGT. The germline V and J ends were trimmed by 3 bases and 5 bases, with 5 bases remaining between them. The length of the CDR3 is 12 residues. CDR3 bases: TGTGCCAGCAGTGATACTGATCAGCCCCAGCATTTT. The encoded protein is CASSDTDQPQHF.

Note on this clone: The sample contains more than one DNA sequence encoding this CDR3. This rearrangement joins TRBV7-2 to TRBJ2-7; D is unclear. Trimming stripped 5 bases from V and 3 bases from J, with 5 bases between. CDR3 size: 11 residues. Germline-derived CDR1 and CDR2 are SGHTA and FQGNSA. This CDR3 reads CASSRSYEQYF. The CDR3, as DNA: TGTGCCAGCAGCCGCAGCTACGAGCAGTACTTC.

This rearrangement joins TRBV6-5 to TRBJ1-1; 7 bases line up with TRBD1. This CDR3 spans 13 amino acids. V lost 7 bases, J lost 4 bases, and 6 bases stayed unmatched. Germline assignment: CDR1 MNHEY and CDR2 SVGAGI. In DNA form, the CDR3 reads TGTGCCAGCATTAGACAGGGCTCCACTGAAGCTTTCTTT. It is translated as CASIRQGSTEAFF.

This chain links TRBV3-1 (or the pseudogene TRBV3-2) with TRBJ2-7; D may be TRBD1 (6 bases). Germline-derived CDR1 and CDR2 are LGHDT and YNNKEL (reference sequence). V gave up 5 bases and J gave up 1 base, with 15 bases separating them. The CDR3 totals 15 residues. The CDR3 DNA reads as TGTGCCAGCAGCAGCGAGGTGGACAGATCCTACGAGCAGTACTTC. Translation gives CASSSEVDRSYEQYF.

The table lists this clone with a count of one. The J gene is TRBJ2-2, the V gene TRBV7-6; D is undetermined. V lost 2 bases, J lost 7 bases, and 11 bases lay in between. The CDR3 consists of 14 residues. CDR1 and CDR2 from the germline V gene are SGHVS and FNYEAQ. The CDR3 protein is CASSLSGNGGELFF. DNA for the CDR3: TGTGCCAGCAGCTTATCCGGTAATGGCGGGGAGCTGTTTTTT.

The CDR3, as DNA: TGTGCCAGCAGTCGGGACTATAGCAATCAGCCCCAGCATTTT. This translates into CASSRDYSNQPQHF. V is TRBV27 and J is TRBJ1-5; a weak D match, TRBD1 (5 bases). The germline CDR1 and CDR2 sequences are MNHEY and SMNVEV (reference sequence). Trimming removed 5 bases at V and 0 bases at J, with 8 bases between. The CDR3 length is 14 residues.

V gene TRBV7-9 combines with J gene TRBJ2-3, with 10 positions matching TRBD2. Trimming took 2 bases from V and 6 from J; bases not matched to a gene: 8. The CDR3 has 16 residues. CDR1 is SEHNR, CDR2 FQNEAQ, per germline (reference sequence). CDR3 DNA sequence: TGTGCCAGCAGCTTATCTAGCGGGGGCGCCTGGGATACGCAGTATTTT. The encoded protein is CASSLSSGGAWDTQYF.

The chain couples TRBV5-6 to TRBJ1-4, with D unresolved. V lost 4 bases, J lost 4 bases, and 8 bases lay in between. This CDR3 contains 13 residues. CDR1 and CDR2 from the germline V gene are SGHDT and YYEEEE. The DNA for the CDR3 is TGTGCCAGCAGCCATACAAATAATGAAAAACTGTTTTTT. This translates into CASSHTNNEKLFF.

This clone was counted once. The chain joins TRBV6-5 to TRBJ2-7, with 8 bases fitting TRBD1. Looked up from germline, CDR1 is MNHEY and CDR2 is SVGAGI. V lost 4 bases to trimming and J lost 6 bases; unmatched junction nucleotides: 11. The CDR3 covers 15 residues. The CDR3 nucleotides are TGTGCCAGCAGTTCTCAGACAGGGGTAGTCGCCGAGCAGTACTTC. This codes for CASSSQTGVVAEQYF.

V usage is TRBV6-5 and J usage is TRBJ2-3; 8 positions agree with TRBD1. Germline V CDR1 and CDR2: MNHEY, SVGAGI. After removal of 5 bases from V and 4 bases from J, the junction contained 5 bases not matched to a gene. This CDR3 region has 14 residues. CDR3 in DNA: TGTGCCAGCAGTCGACAGGGGAAGGCAGATACGCAGTATTTT. Translation gives CASSRQGKADTQYF.